These 22 T cell receptor beta chains were sequenced from one sample in a study of T cell responses to AZD1222 COVID-19 vaccine. Assay used: immunoSEQ multiplex PCR; TCRdb lists only in-frame clones, some missing. The data contain approximately 74,000 clones, 75% to 90% of them singletons. This specimen was peripheral blood, taken 28 days after the second AZD1222 dose. These receptors came from an adult who received the AZD1222 COVID-19 vaccine.

This clone was detected only once. This chain links TRBV6-5 with TRBJ2-2, with 9 positions matching TRBD1. The CDR3 extends over 16 amino acids. With V trimmed by 2 bases and J by 7 bases, 8 bases remained unmatched. The germline gives CDR1 MNHEY, CDR2 SVGAGI. The CDR3 bases are TGTGCCAGCAGTTACCATGGACAGGGGAAGAACGGGGAGCTGTTTTTT. Translation gives CASSYHGQGKNGELFF.

The chain couples TRBV27 to TRBJ1-2, with D perhaps matching TRBD1 (5 bases). V was shortened by 1 base and J by 2 bases, with 20 bases between the two germline ends. This CDR3 region has 18 residues. CDR1 MNHEY and CDR2 SMNVEV come from the germline V gene (reference sequence). This CDR3 is CASSLFRPPGPTNYGYTF. CDR3 in DNA: TGTGCCAGCAGTTTATTCAGGCCGCCGGGACCGACGAACTATGGCTACACCTTC.

This chain links TRBV10-3 with TRBJ2-1; D remains unclear. This CDR3 comprises 18 residues. With 0 bases removed from V and 8 bases from J, the gap between germline ends came to 23 bases. CDR1 is ENHRY, CDR2 SYGVKD, per germline. The CDR3 DNA reads TGTGCCATCAGTGAGTCGAATCCTTTTCGGCCCGCCGGCGATGAGCAGTTCTTC. Its translation: CAISESNPFRPAGDEQFF.

The count of this clone is one. This chain links TRBV5-1 with TRBJ1-1; D call uncertain. The CDR3 totals 15 residues. CDR1 and CDR2 (germline): SGHRS, YFSETQ. V was clipped by 4 bases and J by 4 bases, with 17 bases between them. CDR3 sequence: CASSNQGSWATEAFF. CDR3 coding DNA: TGCGCCAGCAGCAATCAAGGATCTTGGGCCACTGAAGCTTTCTTT.

Here the CDR3 DNA reads TGCGCCAGCAGCTTGTTCGGGGACCGGAGCACTGAAGCTTTCTTT. It translates to CASSLFGDRSTEAFF. The chain has TRBV5-1 and TRBJ1-1; perhaps TRBD1 as D (5 bases). This CDR3 is 15 amino acids long. Trimming left V 1 base short and J 4 bases short, with 14 bases between. CDR1 and CDR2 from the germline V gene are SGHRS and YFSETQ.

The chain recombines TRBV7-2 with TRBJ2-1, with 9 bases lining up with TRBD1. The V gene's germline CDR1 is SGHTA and CDR2 FQGNSA. V was clipped by 3 bases and J by 0 bases; unmatched bases: 6. The CDR3 totals 17 residues. The CDR3 region has the DNA TGTGCCAGCAGCTTGGAACCGGGACAGGGCTCCTACAATGAGCAGTTCTTC. It yields the protein CASSLEPGQGSYNEQFF.

The V call is TRBV11-3, the J call TRBJ2-7; 8 positions agree with TRBD2. V shed 4 bases and J 4 bases; nucleotides not matched to a gene: 9. CDR1 and CDR2 (germline): SGHNT, YENEEA. CDR3 length: 15 residues. CDR3 sequence reads: CASSSPDVAGYEQYF. The CDR3 nucleotides read TGTGCCAGCAGCTCACCTGACGTAGCGGGGTACGAGCAGTACTTC.

The rearrangement joins TRBV10-2 to TRBJ1-2; 7 nucleotides align to TRBD1. In germline, CDR1 is WSHSY, CDR2 SAAADI. This CDR3 comprises 12 residues. With V trimmed by 7 bases and J by 6 bases, 5 bases remained unmatched. This chain's CDR3 is CASTGTVNGYTF. CDR3 sequence (DNA): TGCGCCAGCACCGGGACAGTCAATGGCTACACCTTC.

The chain couples TRBV7-9 to TRBJ2-7; D is unresolved. The CDR3 consists of 13 residues. Looked up from germline, CDR1 is SEHNR and CDR2 is FQNEAQ (reference sequence). V was clipped by 1 base and J by 1 base, with 5 bases between them. CDR3 protein: CASSLENSYEQYF. CDR3 coding DNA: TGTGCCAGCAGCTTAGAGAATTCCTACGAGCAGTACTTC.

This chain joins TRBV27 and TRBJ1-2; TRBD1 matches at 9 bases. Germline V gene data show CDR1 as MNHEY and CDR2 as SMNVEV (reference sequence). V gave up 5 bases and J gave up 4 bases; unmatched junction bases: 5. This CDR3 comprises 14 residues. The CDR3 sequence is CASSVGQGIYGYTF. CDR3 bases: TGTGCCAGCAGTGTCGGACAGGGGATCTATGGCTACACCTTC.

V gene TRBV5-1 combines with J gene TRBJ1-2, with 9 bases fitting TRBD1. The germline V gene encodes CDR1 SGHRS and CDR2 YFSETQ. V gave up 0 bases and J gave up 9 bases; unmatched junction bases: 9. The CDR3 is made up of 15 amino acids. The CDR3 region has the DNA TGCGCCAGCAGCTTGGCCTCGGGACAGGGAGGAAGCTACACCTTC. It encodes CASSLASGQGGSYTF.

In this sample, this clone turned up once. The gene calls are TRBV10-2 and TRBJ1-3; a possible D gene is TRBD1 (5 bases). The germline gives CDR1 WSHSY, CDR2 SAAADI. V was trimmed by 8 bases and J by 0 bases, leaving 14 bases between them. The CDR3 has 15 residues. The CDR3 nucleotides are TGCGCCAGCGGAGGGGAACCGAGCTCTGGAAACACCATATATTTT. Translation gives CASGGEPSSGNTIYF.

For this clone: The sample has other DNA sequences that encode this CDR3 too. The chain couples TRBV12-3 or TRBV12-4 to TRBJ1-1; D is uncertain. This CDR3 comprises 12 residues. Deletions cut 1 base from V and 4 bases from J, with 4 bases between. In nucleotides, the CDR3 is TGTGCCAGCAGTTTAGAGGGCACTGAAGCTTTCTTT. Protein: CASSLEGTEAFF.

This clone was seen once. The chain has TRBV5-4 and TRBJ2-7; 7 nucleotides align to TRBD1. Germline CDR1 is SGHNT and CDR2 is YYREEE (reference sequence). This CDR3 is built from 13 residues. Trimming cost V 7 bases and J 3 bases; bases outside gene matches: 7. The CDR3 DNA follows: TGTGCCAGCGGACCGACAGGGAGCTACGAGCAGTACTTC. Translated: CASGPTGSYEQYF.

This clone was seen a few times. This rearrangement joins TRBV30 to TRBJ2-7; D is perhaps TRBD2 (8 bases). V gave up 2 bases and J gave up 7 bases, with 18 bases separating them. The CDR3 extends over 14 amino acids. Looked up from germline, CDR1 is GTSNPN and CDR2 is SVGIG (reference sequence). CDR3 nucleotides: TGTGCCTGGAGTCCGACTAGCGCAGGGGGGGAGCAGTACTTC. It codes for CAWSPTSAGGEQYF.

The chain recombines TRBV6-5 with TRBJ2-3; no clear D. The CDR3 has 15 amino acids. Germline assignment: CDR1 MNHEY and CDR2 SVGAGI. Deletions cut 5 bases from V and 0 bases from J, with 12 bases between. The CDR3 nucleotides are TGTGCCAGCAGTCACGGTCAACCTAGCACAGATACGCAGTATTTT. Its protein is CASSHGQPSTDTQYF.

In its sample, this clone ranks as medium-sized. V usage is TRBV28 and J usage is TRBJ2-7, with 8 bases fitting TRBD1. Trimming cost V 3 bases and J 0 bases; bases outside gene matches: 1. The CDR3 is made up of 14 amino acids. Germline CDR1 reads MDHEN; CDR2 reads SYDVKM. The CDR3 here is CASSLTGVSYEQYF. The CDR3 nucleotides are TGTGCCAGCAGTTTGACAGGGGTCTCCTACGAGCAGTACTTC.

The chain is built from TRBV29-1 and TRBJ2-7; 11 nucleotides line up with TRBD1. Trimming removed 4 bases from V and 7 bases from J; junction bases left unmatched: 6. The germline V gene has CDR1 SQVTM and CDR2 ANQGSEA. The CDR3 length is 13 residues. The DNA of the CDR3 is TGCAGCGTTGGAGGACAGGGGGCTGGGGAGCAGTACTTC. This gives the protein CSVGGQGAGEQYF.

The J gene is TRBJ1-2, the V gene TRBV5-1; D ambiguous. Germline CDR1 and CDR2: SGHRS and YFSETQ. There are 18 residues in the CDR3. Trimming removed 2 bases at V and 4 bases at J, with 24 bases between. The CDR3 loop reads CASSFLRGMSPFGYGYTF. CDR3 sequence (DNA): TGCGCCAGCAGCTTTCTACGGGGTATGTCTCCTTTTGGCTATGGCTACACCTTC.

The rearrangement uses TRBV29-1 and TRBJ1-2, with TRBD1 matching 8 bases. Trimming removed 4 bases from V and 7 bases from J; junction bases left unmatched: 8. The CDR3 length is 13 residues. Germline loops: CDR1 SQVTM, CDR2 ANQGSEA. CDR3 sequence reads: CSVAQGASSGYTF. CDR3 nucleotide sequence: TGCAGCGTTGCCCAGGGGGCTTCGAGTGGCTACACCTTC.

V gene TRBV12-3 or TRBV12-4 combines with J gene TRBJ2-2; possible D gene TRBD1, 6 bases. CDR3 length equals 12 residues. Trimming pared 11 bases from V and 3 bases from J, leaving 10 bases between. CDR3 protein: CACNRDTGELFF. DNA for the CDR3: TGTGCCTGTAACAGGGACACCGGGGAGCTGTTTTTT.

The gene calls are TRBV5-6 and TRBJ1-2, with 7 bases fitting TRBD1. The V gene's germline CDR1 is SGHDT and CDR2 YYEEEE. V gave up 0 bases and J gave up 3 bases; unmatched junction bases: 5. The CDR3 consists of 15 residues. The CDR3 is CASSLGTGVDYGYTF. CDR3 nucleotides: TGTGCCAGCAGCTTGGGAACAGGGGTCGACTATGGCTACACCTTC. Together with reference TRBV5-6 and TRBJ1-2, the CDR3 gives the full variable domain: DAGVTQSPTHLIKTRGQQVTLRCSPKSGHDTVSWYQQALGQGPQFIFQYYEEEERQRGNFPDRFSGHQFPNYSSELNVNALLLGDSALYLCASSLGTGVDYGYTFGSGTRLTVV.